The source of this TCR beta chain is a study of control samples from healthy donors and cancer patients. Clones were sequenced by immunoSEQ multiplex PCR, and TCRdb holds only the in-frame ones, with some missing. The sample lists fewer than 200,000 clones; around 95% were seen once. The CDR3 spans 13 residues. Trimming stripped 0 bases from V and 3 bases from J, with 5 bases between. Looked up from germline, CDR1 is MGHRA and CDR2 is YSYEKL. The sample taken for sequencing was blood. The chain combines TRBV4-1 with TRBJ1-2; D gene ambiguous. The clonotype comes from a woman aged 60 to 75 in good health. The CDR3 nucleotides read TGCGCCAGCAGCCAAGACCGGGACTATGGCTACACCTTC. Protein: CASSQDRDYGYTF.